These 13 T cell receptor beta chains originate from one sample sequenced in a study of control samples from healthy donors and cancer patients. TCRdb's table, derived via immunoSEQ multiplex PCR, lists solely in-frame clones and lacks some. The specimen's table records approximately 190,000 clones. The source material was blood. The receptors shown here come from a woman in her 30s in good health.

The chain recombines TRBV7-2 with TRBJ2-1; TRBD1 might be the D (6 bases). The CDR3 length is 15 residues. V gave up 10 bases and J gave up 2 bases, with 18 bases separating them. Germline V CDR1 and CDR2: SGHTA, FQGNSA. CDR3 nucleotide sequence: TGTGCCACTCCCTTGGGGGCGGCAACCTACAATGAGCAGTTCTTC. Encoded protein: CATPLGAATYNEQFF.

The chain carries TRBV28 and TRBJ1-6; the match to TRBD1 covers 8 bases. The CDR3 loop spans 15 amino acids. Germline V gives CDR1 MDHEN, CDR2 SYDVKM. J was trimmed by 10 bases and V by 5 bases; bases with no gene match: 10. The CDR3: CASSGSGTGKSPLHF. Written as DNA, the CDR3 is TGTGCCAGCAGTGGGTCAGGGACAGGAAAGTCACCCCTCCACTTT. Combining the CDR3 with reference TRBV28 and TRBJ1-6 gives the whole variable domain DVKVTQSSRYLVKRTGEKVFLECVQDMDHENMFWYRQDPGLGLRLIYFSYDVKMKEKGDIPEGYSVSREKKERFSLILESASTNQTSMYLCASSGSGTGKSPLHFGNGTRLTVT.

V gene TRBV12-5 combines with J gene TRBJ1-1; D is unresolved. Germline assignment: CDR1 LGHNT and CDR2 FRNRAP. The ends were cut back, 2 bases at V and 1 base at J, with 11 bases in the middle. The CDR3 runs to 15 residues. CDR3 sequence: CASGLRAVWNTEAFF. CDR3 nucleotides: TGTGCTAGTGGTTTGCGGGCGGTCTGGAACACTGAAGCTTTCTTT.

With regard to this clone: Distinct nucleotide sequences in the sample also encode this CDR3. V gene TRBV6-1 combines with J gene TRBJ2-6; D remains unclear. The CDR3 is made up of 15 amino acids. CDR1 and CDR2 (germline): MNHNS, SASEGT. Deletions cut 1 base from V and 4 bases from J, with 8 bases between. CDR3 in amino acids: CASSEGVSGANVLTF. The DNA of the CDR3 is TGTGCCAGCAGTGAAGGGGTGTCCGGGGCCAACGTCCTGACTTTC.

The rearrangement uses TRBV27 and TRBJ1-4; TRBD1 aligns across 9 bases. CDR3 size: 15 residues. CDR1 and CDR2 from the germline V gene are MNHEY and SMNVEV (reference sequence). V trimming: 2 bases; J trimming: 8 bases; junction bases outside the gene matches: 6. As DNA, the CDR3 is TGTGCCAGCAGTTTACTACAGGGGGCAGGGGAAAAACTGTTTTTT. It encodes CASSLLQGAGEKLFF.

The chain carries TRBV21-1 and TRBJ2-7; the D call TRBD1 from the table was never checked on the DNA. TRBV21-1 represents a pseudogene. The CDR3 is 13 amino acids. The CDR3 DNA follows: TGTGCCAGCCCGGGACAGGGGTTATACGAGCAGTACTTC. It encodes CASPGQGLYEQYF.

In nucleotides, the CDR3 is TGCGCCAGCAGCCTCCCGACAGGAACAGAGACCCAGTACTTC. This translates into CASSLPTGTETQYF. The chain employs TRBV5-1 and TRBJ2-5, with D perhaps matching TRBD1 (6 bases). The CDR3 is made up of 14 amino acids. Germline V gives CDR1 SGHRS, CDR2 YFSETQ. Trimming cost V 4 bases and J 4 bases, with 14 bases left between them. Full variable domain (rest looked up from reference TRBV5-1 and TRBJ2-5): KAGVTQTPRYLIKTRGQQVTLSCSPISGHRSVSWYQQTPGQGLQFLFEYFSETQRNKGNFPGRFSGRQFSNSRSEMNVSTLELGDSALYLCASSLPTGTETQYFGPGTRLLVL.

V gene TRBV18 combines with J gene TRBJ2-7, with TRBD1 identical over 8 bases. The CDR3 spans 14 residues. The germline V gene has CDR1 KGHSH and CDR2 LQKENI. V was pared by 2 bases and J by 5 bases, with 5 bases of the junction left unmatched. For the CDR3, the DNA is TGTGCCAGCTCACCAGGACAGGGCTACGACGAGCAGTACTTC. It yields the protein CASSPGQGYDEQYF.

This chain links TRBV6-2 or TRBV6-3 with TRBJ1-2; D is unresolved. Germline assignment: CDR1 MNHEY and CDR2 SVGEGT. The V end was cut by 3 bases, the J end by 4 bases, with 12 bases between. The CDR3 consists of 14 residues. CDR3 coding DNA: TGTGCCAGCAGTTATTCCCAGGAAGGCTATGGCTACACCTTC. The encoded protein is CASSYSQEGYGYTF.

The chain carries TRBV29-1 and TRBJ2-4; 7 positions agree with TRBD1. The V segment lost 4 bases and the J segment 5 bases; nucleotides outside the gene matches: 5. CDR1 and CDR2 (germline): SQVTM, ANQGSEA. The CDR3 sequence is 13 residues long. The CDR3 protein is CSVAGGQQNIQYF. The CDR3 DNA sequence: TGCAGCGTTGCAGGGGGACAGCAAAACATTCAGTACTTC.

This chain's CDR3 is CASSLQGGNQPQHF. CDR3 nucleotides: TGTGCCAGCAGCCTACAGGGAGGCAATCAGCCCCAGCATTTT. This chain joins TRBV2 and TRBJ1-5; D might be TRBD1 (6 bases). Trimming removed 6 bases at V and 2 bases at J, with 11 bases between. Germline V gives CDR1 SNHLY, CDR2 FYNNEI. The CDR3 consists of 14 residues.

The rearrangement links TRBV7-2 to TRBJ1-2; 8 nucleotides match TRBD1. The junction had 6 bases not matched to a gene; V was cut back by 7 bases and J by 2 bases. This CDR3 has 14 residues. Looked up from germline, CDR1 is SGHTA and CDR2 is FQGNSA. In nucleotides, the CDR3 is TGTGCCAGCACCCCACAGGGGGGGAACTATGGCTACACCTTC. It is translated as CASTPQGGNYGYTF.

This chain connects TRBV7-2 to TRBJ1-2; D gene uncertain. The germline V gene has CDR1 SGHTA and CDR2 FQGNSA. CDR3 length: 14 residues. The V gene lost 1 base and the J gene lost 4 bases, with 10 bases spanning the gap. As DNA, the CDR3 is TGTGCCAGCAGCTTAGACATCGTCTCCTATGGCTACACCTTC. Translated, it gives CASSLDIVSYGYTF.